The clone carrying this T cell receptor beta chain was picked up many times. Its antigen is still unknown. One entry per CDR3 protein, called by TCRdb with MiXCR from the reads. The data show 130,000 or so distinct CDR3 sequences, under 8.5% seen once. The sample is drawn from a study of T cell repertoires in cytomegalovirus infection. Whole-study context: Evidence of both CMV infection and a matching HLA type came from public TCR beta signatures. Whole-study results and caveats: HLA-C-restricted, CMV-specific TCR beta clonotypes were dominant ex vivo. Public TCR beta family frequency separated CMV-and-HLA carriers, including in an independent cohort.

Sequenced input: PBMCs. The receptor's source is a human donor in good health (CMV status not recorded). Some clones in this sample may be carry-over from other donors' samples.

CDR3 sequence: CASSLDRGGGNEQFF. The CDR3 coding sequence is TGTGCCAGCAGCTTAGATCGCGGGGGGGGTAATGAGCAGTTCTTC. This sequence joins TRBV7-2 and TRBJ2-1; TRBD2 matches 9 bases. The germline gives CDR1 SGHTA, CDR2 FQGNSA. Losses at the gene ends were 1 base for V and 7 bases for J; bases not matched to a gene: 5. The CDR3 runs 15 residues.